A selection of T cell receptor beta chains follows, all from one sample in a study of T-cell memory formation after mild COVID-19. MiXCR, applied by TCRdb to the 5' RACE reads, yields one record per CDR3 protein. The sample contains approximately 400,000 distinct CDR3 sequences, 24% of which appear only once. The sequenced material came from PBMCs or a T cell subset sorted from them (not recorded which). These receptors originate from an adult woman who had mild COVID-19 (a few samples of this study predate the infection). Cell type and time point are not known. Each CDR3 is given with its conserved first and last residue. The D gene is left open where the match is weak. Expanded clones are given a class, and other clones once, few, many or no size at all.

cdr3_aa	cdr3_nt	v_call	j_call	clone_size	d_call
CAWSQGGIEAFF	TGTGCCTGGAGCCAGGGGGGTATTGAAGCTTTCTTT	TRBV30	TRBJ1-1	NA	TRBD1
CASSPRGLAGGDEQFF	TGTGCCAGCAGCCCAAGGGGACTAGCGGGAGGCGATGAGCAGTTCTTC	TRBV7-3	TRBJ2-1	NA	TRBD2
CASSRTSGPTDTQYF	TGTGCCAGCAGCCGGACTAGCGGGCCCACAGATACGCAGTATTTT	TRBV12-3/TRBV12-4	TRBJ2-3	many	TRBD2
CATSEGEGRTEAFF	TGTGCCACCAGTGAGGGGGAGGGGAGGACTGAAGCTTTCTTT	TRBV24-1	TRBJ1-1	few	NA
CASSTPGRVSSGNTIYF	TGTGCCAGCAGTACCCCGGGACGCGTCAGCTCTGGAAACACCATATATTTT	TRBV6-1	TRBJ1-3	few	NA
CASTKDSVDSYEQYF	TGTGCCAGCACCAAGGACAGCGTCGATTCCTACGAGCAGTACTTC	TRBV2	TRBJ2-7	NA	NA
CASSLARLIGDTIYF	TGTGCCAGCAGTTTAGCACGACTCATAGGAGACACCATATATTTT	TRBV12-3/TRBV12-4	TRBJ1-3	few	NA
CAISGTGVEQFF	TGTGCCATCAGTGGGACAGGGGTTGAGCAGTTCTTC	TRBV10-3	TRBJ2-1	few	TRBD1
CASSCGGIKLFF	TGTGCCAGCAGTTGTGGCGGGATAAAACTGTTTTTT	TRBV12-3/TRBV12-4	TRBJ1-4	NA	NA
CASSLGLVLSGNTIYF	TGTGCCAGCAGTTTAGGTCTGGTTCTCTCTGGAAACACCATATATTTT	TRBV12-3/TRBV12-4	TRBJ1-3	few	NA
CATSRLSGTYNEQFF	TGTGCCACCAGCAGACTATCTGGGACCTACAATGAGCAGTTCTTC	TRBV15	TRBJ2-1	many	NA
CASRPSPRTGDNQPQHF	TGTGCCAGCAGGCCCTCGCCCCGGACAGGGGACAATCAGCCCCAGCATTTT	TRBV27	TRBJ1-5	many	TRBD1
CASSQEAGRETQYF	TGTGCCAGCAGCCAAGAGGCGGGGAGGGAGACCCAGTACTTC	TRBV4-2	TRBJ2-5	few	NA
CASSTVEGREQYF	TGTGCCAGCTCAACGGTGGAGGGGCGCGAGCAGTACTTC	TRBV6-2/TRBV6-3	TRBJ2-7	few	NA
CASRPGGTVDIFSYNSPLHF	TGTGCCAGCAGACCAGGAGGGACAGTGGACATATTCTCCTATAATTCACCCCTCCACTTT	TRBV21-1	TRBJ1-6	once	NA
CASSQGGDNYNSPLHF	TGCGCCAGCAGCCAAGGAGGGGACAACTATAATTCACCCCTCCACTTT	TRBV4-3	TRBJ1-6	NA	NA
CATREREATNEQFF	TGTGCCACCAGAGAGCGGGAGGCAACCAATGAGCAGTTCTTC	TRBV12-3/TRBV12-4	TRBJ2-1	NA	TRBD2
CASSPRQGVTEAFF	TGTGCCAGCAGTCCTCGGCAGGGCGTCACTGAAGCTTTCTTT	TRBV12-3/TRBV12-4	TRBJ1-1	NA	NA
CSAITDDTDTQYF	TGCAGTGCTATCACGGACGACACAGATACGCAGTATTTT	TRBV20-1	TRBJ2-3	NA	NA
CASSAGSTGNEQFF	TGTGCCAGCAGCGCGGGATCCACGGGCAATGAGCAGTTCTTC	TRBV7-2	TRBJ2-1	NA	NA
CASSFADRNWGTEAFF	TGTGCCAGCAGCTTCGCAGATAGAAACTGGGGGACTGAAGCTTTCTTT	TRBV7-8	TRBJ1-1	NA	NA
CASSQSGRPYEQYF	TGTGCCAGCAGCCAGTCAGGCAGACCCTACGAGCAGTACTTC	TRBV7-9	TRBJ2-7	NA	NA
CASSQWDRGKSYGYTF	TGTGCCAGCAGCCAATGGGACAGGGGAAAGAGCTATGGCTACACCTTC	TRBV3-1	TRBJ1-2	NA	TRBD1
CASSFTSTTDTQYF	TGTGCCAGCAGCTTTACTAGTACCACAGATACGCAGTATTTT	TRBV5-5	TRBJ2-3	NA	NA
CASSYEQGFIQFF	TGTGCCAGCAGTTACGAGCAGGGTTTCATCCAGTTCTTC	TRBV6-5	TRBJ2-1	few	NA
CSVAGWGGRLYNEQFF	TGCAGCGTTGCCGGGTGGGGCGGGAGGCTCTACAATGAGCAGTTCTTC	TRBV29-1	TRBJ2-1	NA	TRBD2
CASSDRSLDTQYF	TGTGCCAGCAGCGACCGCTCTTTGGATACGCAGTATTTT	TRBV9	TRBJ2-3	NA	NA
CASSLGHTDTQYF	TGCGCCAGCAGCCTCGGACATACAGATACGCAGTATTTT	TRBV4-3	TRBJ2-3	NA	NA
CASSLGGTGGVYEQYF	TGTGCCAGCAGCTTAGGAGGGACAGGGGGCGTCTACGAGCAGTACTTC	TRBV7-2	TRBJ2-7	few	TRBD1
CAISQVVGSSFEAFF	TGTGCCATCAGCCAGGTGGTAGGCTCCTCCTTTGAAGCTTTCTTT	TRBV10-3	TRBJ1-1	NA	NA
CASTNSPASGNTIYF	TGTGCCAGCACCAACTCTCCAGCCTCGGGAAACACCATATATTTT	TRBV12-3/TRBV12-4	TRBJ1-3	NA	NA
CSARDGGHIGSQYF	TGCAGTGCTAGAGATGGGGGGCACATTGGGTCGCAGTATTTT	TRBV20-1	TRBJ2-3	NA	NA
CASSPQGLAGTSSYNEQFF	TGTGCCAGCAGCCCCCAGGGACTAGCGGGTACGAGCTCCTACAATGAGCAGTTCTTC	TRBV7-2	TRBJ2-1	many	TRBD2
CAWSVRGVWAGELFF	TGTGCCTGGAGTGTAAGGGGCGTTTGGGCCGGGGAGCTGTTTTTT	TRBV30	TRBJ2-2	few	NA
CASSPVPGQVRGF	TGTGCCAGCAGCCCCGTCCCGGGACAGGTTCGGGGCTTC	TRBV12-3/TRBV12-4	TRBJ2-7	few	TRBD1
CASSYSRKVGASDGYTF	TGTGCCAGCAGTTACTCGAGAAAGGTCGGGGCAAGCGATGGCTACACCTTC	TRBV6-5	TRBJ1-2	many	NA
CASSPPTGVTDTQYF	TGTGCCAGCTCACCACCTACGGGGGTCACAGATACGCAGTATTTT	TRBV18	TRBJ2-3	NA	NA
CASSLVGIEAFF	TGTGCCAGCAGTTTAGTTGGGATTGAAGCTTTCTTT	TRBV12-3/TRBV12-4	TRBJ1-1	few	NA
CASSPGTFPSTDTQYF	TGTGCCAGCAGCCCAGGGACTTTTCCTAGCACAGATACGCAGTATTTT	TRBV7-2	TRBJ2-3	few	NA
CSARGMEVRAFF	TGCAGTGCTAGGGGGATGGAGGTGCGGGCTTTCTTT	TRBV20-1	TRBJ1-1	NA	NA
CASSTTSGMRSSYNEQFF	TGTGCCAGCAGCACGACTAGCGGGATGCGCAGCTCCTACAATGAGCAGTTCTTC	TRBV7-9	TRBJ2-1	NA	TRBD2
CASLRSTSYNEQFF	TGTGCCAGTCTCAGGTCAACATCCTACAATGAGCAGTTCTTC	TRBV7-2	TRBJ2-1	few	NA